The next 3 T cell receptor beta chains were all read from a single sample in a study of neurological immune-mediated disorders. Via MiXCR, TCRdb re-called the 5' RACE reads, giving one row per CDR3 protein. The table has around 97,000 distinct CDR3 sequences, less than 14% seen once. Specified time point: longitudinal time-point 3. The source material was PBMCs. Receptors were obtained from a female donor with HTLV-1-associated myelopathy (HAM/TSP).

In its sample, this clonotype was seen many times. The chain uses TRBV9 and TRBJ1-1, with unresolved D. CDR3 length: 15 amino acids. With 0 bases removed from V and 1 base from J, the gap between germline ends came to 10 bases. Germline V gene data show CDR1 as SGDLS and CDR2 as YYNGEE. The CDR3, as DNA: TGTGCCAGCAGCGTAGTGGGCAGCTCGAACACTGAAGCTTTCTTT. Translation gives CASSVVGSSNTEAFF.

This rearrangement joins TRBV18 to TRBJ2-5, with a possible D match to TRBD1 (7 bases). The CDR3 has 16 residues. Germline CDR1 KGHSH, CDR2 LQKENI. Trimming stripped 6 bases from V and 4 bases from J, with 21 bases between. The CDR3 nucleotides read TGTGCCAGCTCCCCCGACCGACAGGGAGGAGGAGAGACCCAGTACTTC. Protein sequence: CASSPDRQGGGETQYF.

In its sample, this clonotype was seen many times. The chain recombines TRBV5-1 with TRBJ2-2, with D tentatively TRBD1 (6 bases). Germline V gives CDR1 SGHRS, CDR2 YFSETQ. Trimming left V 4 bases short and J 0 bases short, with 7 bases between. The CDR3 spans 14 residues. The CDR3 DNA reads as TGCGCCAGCAGCGGGACAACGAACACCGGGGAGCTGTTTTTT. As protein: CASSGTTNTGELFF.